The clone carrying this T cell receptor (beta chain) was detected ten times or more. Next came a second PCR, run for about 6 to 12 cycles, which used a sample-barcoded 5' primer along with a J-beta primer mix. TCRdb re-called the 5' RACE reads through MiXCR, storing one row per CDR3 protein. The data contain around 900,000 distinct CDR3 sequences, 25% to 35% of them singletons. The data were taken from a study of blood T cells in healthy people across ages. The CDR3 totals 17 residues. Germline assignment: CDR1 MGHRA and CDR2 YSYEKL. V lost 0 bases, J lost 5 bases, and 19 bases lay in between. This sequence joins TRBV4-1 and TRBJ2-5; a possible D gene is TRBD1 (7 bases). The receptor was isolated from a woman of 80 years or more in good health. Source material: blood. The CDR3 reads CASSQDGSGRGRETQYF. CDR3 DNA sequence: TGCGCCAGCAGCCAAGATGGGTCGGGCAGGGGGAGGGAGACCCAGTACTTC.